These 12 T cell receptor beta chains were sequenced from one sample in a study of cytomegalovirus exposure and HLA in healthy donors. Profiling relied on immunoSEQ multiplex PCR, and the TCRdb table lists in-frame clones only, not all of them. The table records some 120,000 clones, about 90% of them present only once. The sample taken for sequencing was PBMCs. Every receptor here comes from a young man in good health and CMV-seronegative.

This chain uses TRBV5-1 with TRBJ1-4; 12 bases fit TRBD1. CDR1 is SGHRS, CDR2 YFSETQ, per germline. J gave up 8 bases and V 2 bases, and 4 bases lay outside the gene matches. The CDR3 runs to 15 residues. This CDR3 is CASSLGTGGREKLFF. Here the CDR3 DNA reads TGCGCCAGCAGCTTAGGGACAGGGGGCCGGGAAAAACTGTTTTTT.

CDR3 amino acids: CASSEAIGRERTDEQFF. In DNA, the CDR3 is TGTGCCAGCAGTGAAGCGATCGGGCGGGAGAGAACGGATGAGCAGTTCTTC. J is TRBJ2-1 and V is TRBV2; 7 bases agree with TRBD2. The V gene end was trimmed by 0 bases and the J gene end by 8 bases; junction bases not matched to a gene: 13. Looked up from germline, CDR1 is SNHLY and CDR2 is FYNNEI. The CDR3 is made up of 17 amino acids.

The J gene is TRBJ2-7, the V gene TRBV7-2; D is undetermined. This CDR3 has 11 residues. CDR1 is SGHTA and CDR2 is FQGNSA in the germline V gene. The V and J ends lost 3 bases and 7 bases respectively, with 7 bases between them. Here the CDR3 reads CASSFGSEQYF. The DNA for the CDR3 is TGTGCCAGCAGCTTCGGGTCGGAGCAGTACTTC.

This rearrangement joins TRBV10-3 to TRBJ1-5, with 7 positions matching TRBD1. This CDR3 comprises 15 residues. Per the germline V gene, CDR1 is ENHRY and CDR2 is SYGVKD. V lost 8 bases to trimming and J lost 6 bases; unmatched junction nucleotides: 13. DNA of the CDR3: TGTGCCATCTCAAGAACAGGGGATGAGGGTCAGCCCCAGCATTTT. Protein: CAISRTGDEGQPQHF.

The J gene is TRBJ2-1, the V gene TRBV6-1; D unclear. CDR3 length: 9 amino acids. V lost 8 bases to trimming and J lost 8 bases, with 4 bases between them. Germline V gene data show CDR1 as MNHNS and CDR2 as SASEGT. The CDR3 DNA is TGTGCCAGCCTCGATGAGCAGTTCTTC. Its translation is CASLDEQFF.

V gene TRBV5-6 combines with J gene TRBJ2-7; TRBD2 aligns across 11 bases. Germline V gives CDR1 SGHDT, CDR2 YYEEEE. This CDR3 spans 15 amino acids. Trimming at V came to 1 base and at J to 4 bases, leaving 4 bases not matched to a gene. CDR3 in amino acids: CASSLTGTSGYEQYF. CDR3 nucleotide sequence: TGTGCCAGCAGCTTGACCGGGACTAGCGGATACGAGCAGTACTTC.

The CDR3 loop is CASSECGGSKGYEQYF. DNA for the CDR3: TGTGCCAGCAGTGAATGTGGCGGGAGCAAGGGCTACGAGCAGTACTTC. The chain combines TRBV6-4 with TRBJ2-7; TRBD2 matches 7 bases. CDR3 length equals 16 residues. The ends lost 3 bases at V and 3 bases at J; junction bases unmatched: 11. CDR1 is MRHNA, CDR2 SNTAGT, per germline.

This clone has a single count. The chain carries TRBV19 and TRBJ2-6; maybe TRBD1 (6 bases). V lost 1 base, J lost 2 bases, and 15 bases lay in between. Germline CDR1 LNHDA, CDR2 SQIVND (reference sequence). The CDR3 runs to 18 residues. The CDR3: CASSIGRGTTPGANVLTF. CDR3 sequence (DNA): TGTGCCAGTAGTATAGGTCGAGGGACAACCCCTGGGGCCAACGTCCTGACTTTC.

The chain combines TRBV9 with TRBJ2-1, with 12 bases identical to TRBD2. The junction had 5 bases not matched to a gene; V was cut back by 5 bases and J by 5 bases. The CDR3 has 15 amino acids. Germline V lookup: CDR1 SGDLS, CDR2 YYNGEE. As DNA, the CDR3 is TGTGCCAGCAGGTCTAGCGGGAGGGCCCACAATGAGCAGTTCTTC. Protein product: CASRSSGRAHNEQFF.

The chain carries TRBV7-2 and TRBJ2-3, with TRBD2 identical over 7 bases. Germline V gene lookup returns CDR1 SGHTA and CDR2 FQGNSA. This CDR3 has 14 residues. V trimming: 7 bases; J trimming: 4 bases; junction bases outside the gene matches: 8. The CDR3 is CASTLRAGADTQYF. CDR3 bases: TGTGCCAGCACCTTGCGGGCGGGAGCAGATACGCAGTATTTT.

The V gene is TRBV30, the J gene TRBJ2-7, with D possibly matching TRBD1 (6 bases). CDR3 length: 14 amino acids. Trimming pared 7 bases from V and 6 bases from J, leaving 22 bases between. Germline values: CDR1 GTSNPN, CDR2 SVGIG (reference sequence). CDR3 nucleotide sequence: TGTGCCTTTCGTAACAGGGTGCTCTTGTCCGAGCAGTACTTC. It translates to CAFRNRVLLSEQYF.

The chain is built from TRBV5-1 and TRBJ2-1, with D unresolved. Germline assignment: CDR1 SGHRS and CDR2 YFSETQ. The germline V and J ends were trimmed by 0 bases and 10 bases, with 5 bases remaining between them. The CDR3 spans 11 residues. The CDR3 spells CASSLVSEQFF. The CDR3 DNA follows: TGCGCCAGCAGCTTGGTGTCGGAGCAGTTCTTC.